This TCR beta chain was found in a study of CD8 T cells in ankylosing spondylitis. MiXCR was run by TCRdb on the 5' RACE reads, yielding one entry per CDR3 protein. The repertoire holds about 100,000 distinct CDR3 sequences, with roughly 8.8% as singletons. The germline CDR1 and CDR2 sequences are LGHDT and YNNKEL (reference sequence). The CDR3 is 17 amino acids. Study results and caveats: Within ankylosing spondylitis blood, a TCR beta motif made up of seven to nine highly homologous variants appeared to be characteristic.

On this clonotype: Its antigen is unidentified. Just one base apart from a much larger clone, this may be a read error.

The gene calls are TRBV3-1 and TRBJ1-2; D possibly corresponds to TRBD1 (5 bases). What was sequenced was blood, either unsorted or a sorted T cell fraction (not recorded which). This sequence originates from a male donor with ankylosing spondylitis or in good health (not recorded which). The CDR3 DNA follows: TGTGCCACCAGCCAAGCTGGTTCCGGGACCTTTAACTATGGCTACACCTTC. It encodes CATSQAGSGTFNYGYTF.